This TCR beta chain was recovered during a study of cytomegalovirus exposure and HLA in healthy donors. Background on the study: Across a few hundred genotyped donors, about 80% landed in the Caucasian-associated ancestry cluster. Overall study findings and caveats: The authors enumerated 164 TCR beta chains as linked to cytomegalovirus.

Germline CDR1 reads SGHRS; CDR2 reads YFSETQ. The J segment lost 3 bases and the V segment lost 5 bases, leaving 10 bases of the junction unmatched. This CDR3 region has 15 residues. PCR employed 60 Vbeta and 13 Jbeta primers. Measured with immunoSEQ multiplex PCR; TCRdb has only the in-frame clones, and not every one. The sample records about 110,000 clones, approximately 79% being singletons. Notes on this clone: The antigen is unknown.

The chain links TRBV5-1 to TRBJ1-1; TRBD1 matches 7 bases. The sequence was collected from a woman in her thirties or forties in good health and CMV-seropositive. Sequencing was performed on PBMCs. This CDR3 reads CASSLTGHRDTEAFF. The DNA of the CDR3 is TGCGCCAGCAGTCTGACAGGGCACAGGGACACTGAAGCTTTCTTT.